This T cell receptor (beta chain) was sequenced during a study of tumor-infiltrating lymphocytes in primary liver carcinoma. Study details: Men and women, 30 to 69 years of age, made up the patients. The study reported T1-T3 N0M0 tumors spanning 4.2 to 10 cm.

On this clonotype: A read error may account for a junction end that differs from germline.

Unsorted whole blood supplied the RNA, and germline DNA was extracted too. Among the patients, all had chronic HBV infection and none had been treated. Production of TCR beta cDNA used approximately 0.45 ug total RNA together with a constant-region primer. Libraries covering TCR beta were generated through three nested multiplex PCR rounds (using a slightly modified ARM-PCR). The opening two PCR rounds, ten to eleven cycles each, paired TRBV1-TRBV30 forward primers with a C-beta reverse primer. TCRdb analysed the multiplex PCR reads with MiXCR anew, one entry per CDR3 protein. The sample carries 190,000 or so distinct CDR3 sequences, about 65% recorded once. The CDR3 consists of 14 residues. Germline V lookup: CDR1 SQVTM, CDR2 ANQGSEA.

The genes are TRBV29-1 and TRBJ2-5, with no clear D. Material for sequencing was peripheral blood. The receptor comes from a woman aged 55-69 years with primary liver carcinoma and hepatitis B virus infection. The CDR3 nucleotides read TGCAGCATTGATTGGCCGAGAGCCATGGAGACCCAGTACTTC. Protein: CSIDWPRAMETQYF.